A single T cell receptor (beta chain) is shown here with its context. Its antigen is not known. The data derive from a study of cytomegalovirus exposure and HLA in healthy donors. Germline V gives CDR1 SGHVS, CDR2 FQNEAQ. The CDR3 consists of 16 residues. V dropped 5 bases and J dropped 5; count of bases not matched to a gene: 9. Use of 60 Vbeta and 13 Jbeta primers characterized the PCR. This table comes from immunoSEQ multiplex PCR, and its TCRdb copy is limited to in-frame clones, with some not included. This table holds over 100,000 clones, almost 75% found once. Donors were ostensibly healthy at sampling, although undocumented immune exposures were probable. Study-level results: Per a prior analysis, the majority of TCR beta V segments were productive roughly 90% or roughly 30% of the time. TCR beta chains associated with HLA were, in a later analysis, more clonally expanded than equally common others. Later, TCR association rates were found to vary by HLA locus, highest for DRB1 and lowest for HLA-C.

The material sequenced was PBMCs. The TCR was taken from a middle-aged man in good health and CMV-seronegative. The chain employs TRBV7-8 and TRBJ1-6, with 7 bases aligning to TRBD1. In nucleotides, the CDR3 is TGTGCCAGCAGCGCGCAATTGACAGGGAATAATTCACCCCTCCACTTT. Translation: CASSAQLTGNNSPLHF.